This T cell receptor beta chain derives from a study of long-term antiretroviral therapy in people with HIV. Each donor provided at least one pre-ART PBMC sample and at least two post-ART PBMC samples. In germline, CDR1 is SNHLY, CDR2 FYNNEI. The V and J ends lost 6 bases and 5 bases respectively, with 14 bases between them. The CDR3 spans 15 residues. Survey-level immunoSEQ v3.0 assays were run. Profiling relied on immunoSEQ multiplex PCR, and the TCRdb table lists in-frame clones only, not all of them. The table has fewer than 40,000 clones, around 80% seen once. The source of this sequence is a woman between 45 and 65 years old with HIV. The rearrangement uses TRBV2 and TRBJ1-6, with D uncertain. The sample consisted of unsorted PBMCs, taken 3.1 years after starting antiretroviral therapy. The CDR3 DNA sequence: TGTGCCAGCAGGTATAGGGCCTCTGATAATTCACCCCTCCACTTT. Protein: CASRYRASDNSPLHF.